Listed below are T cell receptor beta chains from one sample, sequenced in a study of T cells in Graves' hyperthyroidism and ophthalmopathy. One entry per CDR3 protein results from TCRdb running MiXCR on the multiplex PCR reads. The table records about 320,000 distinct CDR3 sequences, roughly 17% of them present only once. Sequencing was performed on blood. The source of these receptors is a man aged 30 to 45 with Graves' hyperthyroidism. CDR3s include the opening cysteine and the closing phenylalanine or tryptophan. Each record gives: V gene, J gene, CDR3 protein.

v_call: TRBV14
j_call: TRBJ2-7
cdr3_aa: CASSYGQGVDEQYF

v_call: TRBV3-1
j_call: TRBJ1-1
cdr3_aa: CASSQDRVRVTEAFF

v_call: TRBV20-1
j_call: TRBJ1-1
cdr3_aa: CSARDGGTEAFF

v_call: TRBV30
j_call: TRBJ2-7
cdr3_aa: CAWSEGEVSEQYF

v_call: TRBV20-1
j_call: TRBJ1-2
cdr3_aa: CSARVAGDSNYGYTF

v_call: TRBV10-1
j_call: TRBJ2-3
cdr3_aa: CASSNLKADSTDTQYF

v_call: TRBV2
j_call: TRBJ1-2
cdr3_aa: CASSGQASYGYTF

v_call: TRBV20-1
j_call: TRBJ1-1
cdr3_aa: CSSPFNEAFF

v_call: TRBV20-1
j_call: TRBJ1-2
cdr3_aa: CSARTTGQSGGYTF

v_call: TRBV24-1
j_call: TRBJ2-2
cdr3_aa: CATSDLRQDTGELFF

v_call: TRBV9
j_call: TRBJ1-6
cdr3_aa: CASSVDGRVNSPLHF

v_call: TRBV15
j_call: TRBJ1-5
cdr3_aa: CATSPGEGGGQPQHF

v_call: TRBV4-1
j_call: TRBJ2-5
cdr3_aa: CASSQDPRAGETQYF

v_call: TRBV30
j_call: TRBJ2-1
cdr3_aa: CAWSRASGAYNEQFF

v_call: TRBV6-1
j_call: TRBJ2-7
cdr3_aa: CASSRQQRALPGVYEQYF

v_call: TRBV11-2
j_call: TRBJ1-1
cdr3_aa: CASSGMNTEAFF

v_call: TRBV7-9
j_call: TRBJ2-7
cdr3_aa: CASSSERGGSYEQYF

v_call: TRBV9
j_call: TRBJ1-3
cdr3_aa: CASSVEGGGGNTIYF

v_call: TRBV5-5
j_call: TRBJ2-7
cdr3_aa: CATPGRREYPTDYEQYF

v_call: TRBV15
j_call: TRBJ2-6
cdr3_aa: CATSRPASGANVLTF

v_call: TRBV10-3
j_call: TRBJ1-4
cdr3_aa: CAAGTGGNEKLFF

v_call: TRBV5-4
j_call: TRBJ2-3
cdr3_aa: CASSPSPGQETDTQYF

v_call: TRBV5-1
j_call: -
cdr3_aa: CASSIAISLGAYNEQYF

v_call: TRBV7-3
j_call: TRBJ2-3
cdr3_aa: CASRGRADTQYF

v_call: TRBV7-9
j_call: TRBJ2-4
cdr3_aa: CASSPLGLAKNIQYF

v_call: TRBV20-1
j_call: TRBJ2-1
cdr3_aa: CSADWSTDNEQFF

v_call: TRBV6-1
j_call: TRBJ1-1
cdr3_aa: CASNLGPNTEAFF

v_call: TRBV28
j_call: TRBJ2-1
cdr3_aa: CASSEPTSGSYEQFF

v_call: TRBV3-1
j_call: TRBJ1-5
cdr3_aa: CASSLQGRQPQHF

v_call: TRBV11-2
j_call: TRBJ2-2
cdr3_aa: CASSLRPTGELFF

v_call: TRBV6-1
j_call: TRBJ2-7
cdr3_aa: CASISPGQGNEQYF

v_call: TRBV7-6
j_call: TRBJ2-2
cdr3_aa: CASSSVTGTGGNTGELFF

v_call: TRBV11-2
j_call: TRBJ1-1
cdr3_aa: CASSSGAHQAEAFF

v_call: TRBV6-1
j_call: TRBJ1-6
cdr3_aa: CASSRNRDFNSPLHF

v_call: TRBV6-1
j_call: TRBJ2-5
cdr3_aa: CASSEWVVGSGETQYF